This T cell receptor (beta chain) was recorded in a study of blood T cell repertoires in COVID-19. Study background: PBMCs, B-cell-depleted T cells, or T cells provided the cDNA or gDNA that made up the material.

Repertoires were generated with immunoSEQ multiplex PCR, while TCRdb's copy carries only in-frame clones and drops some. In the table there are some 170,000 clones, over 80% of which are singletons. CDR1 and CDR2 (germline): LNHDA, SQIVND (reference sequence). Trimming shortened V by 2 bases and J by 5 bases, and 10 bases separated the two germline ends. This CDR3 region has 15 residues. The chain has TRBV19 and TRBJ1-6; D remains unclear. Material for sequencing was peripheral blood. The sequence was obtained from a woman aged 70 to 79 with acute or convalescent COVID-19. CDR3: CASSITGSDNSPLHF. CDR3 DNA sequence: TGTGCCAGTAGTATAACGGGGAGCGATAATTCACCCCTCCACTTT.